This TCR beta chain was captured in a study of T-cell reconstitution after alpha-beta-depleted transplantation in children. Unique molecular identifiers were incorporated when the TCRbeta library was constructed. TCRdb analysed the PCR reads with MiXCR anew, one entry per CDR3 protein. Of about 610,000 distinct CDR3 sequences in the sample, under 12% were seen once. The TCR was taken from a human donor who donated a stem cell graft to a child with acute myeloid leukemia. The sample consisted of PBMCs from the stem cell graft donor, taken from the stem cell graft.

DNA for the CDR3: TGCGCCAGCAGCCCGTACCCCAGCGAAAGCCCCTATACTAGCTCCTACAATGAGCAGTTCTTC. It specifies CASSPYPSESPYTSSYNEQFF. The chain is built from TRBV5-1 and TRBJ2-1, with D maybe TRBD2 (5 bases). Per germline, CDR1 SGHRS and CDR2 YFSETQ. The CDR3 has 21 amino acids. V was clipped by 4 bases and J by 0 bases, with 29 bases between them. Together with reference TRBV5-1 and TRBJ2-1, the CDR3 gives the full variable domain: KAGVTQTPRYLIKTRGQQVTLSCSPISGHRSVSWYQQTPGQGLQFLFEYFSETQRNKGNFPGRFSGRQFSNSRSEMNVSTLELGDSALYLCASSPYPSESPYTSSYNEQFFGPGTRLTVL.